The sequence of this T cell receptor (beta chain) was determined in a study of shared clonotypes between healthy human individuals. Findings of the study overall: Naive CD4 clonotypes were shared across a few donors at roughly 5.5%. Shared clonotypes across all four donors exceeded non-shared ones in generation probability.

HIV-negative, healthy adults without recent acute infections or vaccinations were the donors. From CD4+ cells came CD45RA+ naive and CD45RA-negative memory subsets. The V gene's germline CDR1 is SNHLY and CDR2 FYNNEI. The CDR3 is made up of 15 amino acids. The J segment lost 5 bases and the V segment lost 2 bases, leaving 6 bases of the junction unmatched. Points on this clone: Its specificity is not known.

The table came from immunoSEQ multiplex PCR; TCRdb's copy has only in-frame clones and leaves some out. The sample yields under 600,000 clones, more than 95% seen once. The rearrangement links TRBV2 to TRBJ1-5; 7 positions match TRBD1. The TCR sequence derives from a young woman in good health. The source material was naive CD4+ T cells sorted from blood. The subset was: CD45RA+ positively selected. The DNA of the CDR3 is TGTGCCAGCAGTGAATTAGCAGGGGGTTATCAGCCCCAGCATTTT. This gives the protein CASSELAGGYQPQHF.